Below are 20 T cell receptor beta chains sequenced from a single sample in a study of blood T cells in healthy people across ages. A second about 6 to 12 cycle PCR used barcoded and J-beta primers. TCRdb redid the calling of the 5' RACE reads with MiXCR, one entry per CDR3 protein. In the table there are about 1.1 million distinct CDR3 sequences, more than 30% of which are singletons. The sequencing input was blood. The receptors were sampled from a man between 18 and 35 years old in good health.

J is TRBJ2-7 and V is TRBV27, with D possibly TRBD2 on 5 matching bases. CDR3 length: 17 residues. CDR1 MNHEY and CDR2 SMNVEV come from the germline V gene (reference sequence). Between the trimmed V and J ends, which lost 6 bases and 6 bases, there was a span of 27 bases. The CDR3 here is CASSHGSSRTLLGEQYF. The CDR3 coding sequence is TGTGCCAGCAGCCACGGGTCTAGTCGGACTCTCCTAGGCGAGCAGTACTTC.

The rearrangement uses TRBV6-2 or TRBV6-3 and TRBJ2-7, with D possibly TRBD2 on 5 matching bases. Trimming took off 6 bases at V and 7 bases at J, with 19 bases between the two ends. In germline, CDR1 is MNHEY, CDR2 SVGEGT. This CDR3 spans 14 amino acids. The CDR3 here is CASRSPSSYNEQYF. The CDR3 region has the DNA TGTGCCAGCAGGTCCCCTAGCTCCTACAATGAGCAGTACTTC.

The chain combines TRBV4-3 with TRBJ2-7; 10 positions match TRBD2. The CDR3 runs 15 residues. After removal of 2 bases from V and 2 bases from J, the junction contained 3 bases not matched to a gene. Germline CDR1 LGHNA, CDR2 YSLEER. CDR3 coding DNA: TGCGCCAGCAGCCAAATAGCGGGAGGCCCCTACGAGCAGTACTTC. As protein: CASSQIAGGPYEQYF.

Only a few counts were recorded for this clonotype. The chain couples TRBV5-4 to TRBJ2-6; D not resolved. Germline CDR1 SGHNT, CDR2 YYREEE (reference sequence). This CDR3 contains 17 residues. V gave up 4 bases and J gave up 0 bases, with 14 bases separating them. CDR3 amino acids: CASSPLTPSSGANVLTF. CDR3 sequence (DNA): TGTGCCAGCAGCCCGCTTACACCCAGCTCTGGGGCCAACGTCCTGACTTTC.

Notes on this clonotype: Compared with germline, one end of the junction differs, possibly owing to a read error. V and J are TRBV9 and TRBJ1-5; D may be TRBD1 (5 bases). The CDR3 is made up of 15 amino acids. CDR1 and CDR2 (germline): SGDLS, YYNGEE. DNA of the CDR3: TGTACCAGCAGCACCGACGGGACCGATAATCAGCCCCAGCATTTT. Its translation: CTSSTDGTDNQPQHF.

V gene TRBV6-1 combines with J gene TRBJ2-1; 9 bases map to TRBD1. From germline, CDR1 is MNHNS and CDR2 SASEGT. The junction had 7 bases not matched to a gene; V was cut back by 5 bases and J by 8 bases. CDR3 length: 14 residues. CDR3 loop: CASSLDRGKDEQFF. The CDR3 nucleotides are TGTGCCAGCAGTCTAGACAGGGGGAAGGATGAGCAGTTCTTC.

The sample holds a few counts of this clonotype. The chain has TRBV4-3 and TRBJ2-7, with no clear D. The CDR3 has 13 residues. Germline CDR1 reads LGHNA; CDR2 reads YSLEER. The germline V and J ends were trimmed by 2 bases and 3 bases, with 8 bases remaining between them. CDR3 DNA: TGCGCCAGCAGCCAAATCCTCGGCTACGAGCAGTACTTC. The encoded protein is CASSQILGYEQYF.

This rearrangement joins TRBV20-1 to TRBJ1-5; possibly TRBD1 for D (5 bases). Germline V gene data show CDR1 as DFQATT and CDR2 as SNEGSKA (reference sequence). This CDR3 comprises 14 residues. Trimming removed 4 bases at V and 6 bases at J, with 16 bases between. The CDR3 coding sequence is TGCAGTGCTACCCGGACACCACGAACTCAGCCCCAGCATTTT. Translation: CSATRTPRTQPQHF.

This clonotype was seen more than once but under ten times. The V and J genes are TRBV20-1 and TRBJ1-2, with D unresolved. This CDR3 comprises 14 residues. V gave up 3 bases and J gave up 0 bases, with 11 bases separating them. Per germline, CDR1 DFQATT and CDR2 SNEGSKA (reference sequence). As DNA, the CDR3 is TGCAGTGCTAGTAAGCCAGGTGCTAACTATGGCTACACCTTC. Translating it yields CSASKPGANYGYTF.

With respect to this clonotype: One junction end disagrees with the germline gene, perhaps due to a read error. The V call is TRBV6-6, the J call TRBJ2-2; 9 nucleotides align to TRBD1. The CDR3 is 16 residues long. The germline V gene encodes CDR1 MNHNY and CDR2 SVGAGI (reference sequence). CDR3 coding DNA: TGTGCCAGCCGTCCCCCCGGGACAGGGAACACCGGGGAGCTATTTTTT. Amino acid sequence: CASRPPGTGNTGELFF.

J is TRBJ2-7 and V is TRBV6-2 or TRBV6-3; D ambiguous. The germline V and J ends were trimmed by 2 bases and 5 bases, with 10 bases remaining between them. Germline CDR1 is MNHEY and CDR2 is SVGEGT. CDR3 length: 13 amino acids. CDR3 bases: TGTGCCAGCAGTTACGGGGTACACGACGAGCAGTACTTC. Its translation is CASSYGVHDEQYF.

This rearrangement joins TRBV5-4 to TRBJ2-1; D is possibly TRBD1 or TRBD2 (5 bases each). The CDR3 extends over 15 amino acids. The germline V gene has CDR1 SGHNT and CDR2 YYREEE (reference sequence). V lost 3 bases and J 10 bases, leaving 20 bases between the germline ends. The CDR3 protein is CASSSPDRDPGEQFF. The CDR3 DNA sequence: TGTGCCAGCAGCTCCCCAGACCGGGACCCAGGGGAGCAGTTCTTC.

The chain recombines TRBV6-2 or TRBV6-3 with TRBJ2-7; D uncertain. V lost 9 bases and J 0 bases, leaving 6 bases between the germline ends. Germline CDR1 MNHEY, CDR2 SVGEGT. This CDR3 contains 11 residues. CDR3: CASFDSYEQYF. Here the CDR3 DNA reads TGTGCCAGTTTTGACTCCTACGAGCAGTACTTC.

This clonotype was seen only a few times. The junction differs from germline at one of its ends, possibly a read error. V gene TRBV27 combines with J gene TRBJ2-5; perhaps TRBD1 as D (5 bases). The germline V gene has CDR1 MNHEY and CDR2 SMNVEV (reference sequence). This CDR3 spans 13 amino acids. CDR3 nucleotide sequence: TGTACCAGCAGTATAGGGGCCCAAGAGACCCAGTACTTC. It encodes CTSSIGAQETQYF.

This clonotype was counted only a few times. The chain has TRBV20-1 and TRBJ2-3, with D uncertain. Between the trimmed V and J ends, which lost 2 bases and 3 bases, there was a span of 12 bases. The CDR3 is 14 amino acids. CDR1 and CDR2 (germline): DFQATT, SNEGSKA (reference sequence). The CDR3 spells CSARSRGRTDTQYF. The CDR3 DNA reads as TGCAGTGCTAGAAGCCGAGGACGGACAGATACGCAGTATTTT.

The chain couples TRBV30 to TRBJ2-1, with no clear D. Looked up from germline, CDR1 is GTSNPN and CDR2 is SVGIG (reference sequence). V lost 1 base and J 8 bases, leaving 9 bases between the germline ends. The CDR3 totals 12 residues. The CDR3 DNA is TGTGCCTGGAGTGCATTCACGGATGAGCAGTTCTTC. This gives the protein CAWSAFTDEQFF.

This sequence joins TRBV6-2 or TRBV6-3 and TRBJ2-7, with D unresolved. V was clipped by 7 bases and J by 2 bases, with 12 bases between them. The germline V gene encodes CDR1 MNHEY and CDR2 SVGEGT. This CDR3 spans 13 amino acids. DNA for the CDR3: TGTGCCAGCACACAAAGGTCAGCCTACGAGCAGTACTTC. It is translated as CASTQRSAYEQYF.

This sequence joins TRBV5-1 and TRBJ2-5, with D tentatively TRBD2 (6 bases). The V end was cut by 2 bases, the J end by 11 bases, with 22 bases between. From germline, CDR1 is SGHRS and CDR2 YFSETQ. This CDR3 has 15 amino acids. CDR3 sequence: CASSFSSGTPHEQYF. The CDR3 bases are TGCGCCAGCAGCTTCTCCTCCGGGACTCCACATGAGCAGTACTTC.

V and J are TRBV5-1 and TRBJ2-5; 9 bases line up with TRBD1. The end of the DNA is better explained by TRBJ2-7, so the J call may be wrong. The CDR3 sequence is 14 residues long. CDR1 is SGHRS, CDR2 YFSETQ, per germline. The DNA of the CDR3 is TGCGCCAGCAGCGTAACCACAGGGGGCCACGAGCAGTACTTC. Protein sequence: CASSVTTGGHEQYF.

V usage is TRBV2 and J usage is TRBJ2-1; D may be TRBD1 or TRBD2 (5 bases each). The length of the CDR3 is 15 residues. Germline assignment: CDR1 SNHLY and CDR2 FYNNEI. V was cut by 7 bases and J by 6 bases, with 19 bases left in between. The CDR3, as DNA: TGTGCCAGCATCCGAGGGACGTCTGCTCCCAATGAGCAGTTCTTC. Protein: CASIRGTSAPNEQFF.